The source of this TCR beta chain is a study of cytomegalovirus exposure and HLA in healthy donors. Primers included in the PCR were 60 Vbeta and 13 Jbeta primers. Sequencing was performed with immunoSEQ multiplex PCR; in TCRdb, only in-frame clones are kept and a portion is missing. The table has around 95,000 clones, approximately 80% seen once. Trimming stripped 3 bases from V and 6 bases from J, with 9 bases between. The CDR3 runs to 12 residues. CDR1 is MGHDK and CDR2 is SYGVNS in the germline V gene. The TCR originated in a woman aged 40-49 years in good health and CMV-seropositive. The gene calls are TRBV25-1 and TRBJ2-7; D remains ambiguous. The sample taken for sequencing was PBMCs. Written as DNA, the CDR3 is TGTGCCAGCAGTGATAGGTCAGGCGAGCAGTACTTC. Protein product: CASSDRSGEQYF.